The T cell receptor beta chain under discussion was sequenced for a study of vaccination effects on CD4 cells after COVID-19. The study, taken as a whole, reports: Early post-infection timepoints were missing from the study, which also had few convalescent patients.

The CDR3 is 17 amino acids. Germline CDR1 reads MNHEY; CDR2 reads SMNVEV (reference sequence). Trimming stripped 3 bases from V and 5 bases from J, with 20 bases between. Points on this clone: Its antigen is not identified.

CD4+ T cells specific for antigen were expanded with viral peptide pools by the ViraFEST assay before sequencing. Following culture for roughly 10 days, CD4+ T cells were isolated. The vaccine given was either BNT162b2 or mRNA-1273, in two doses. People in the vaccine group had not been infected with SARS-CoV-2 before, and their nucleocapsid antibodies were negative. Measured with immunoSEQ multiplex PCR; TCRdb has only the in-frame clones, and not every one. Of tens of thousands of clones in the sample, 81% are singletons; the top ten hold approximately 5.6%. The sequences come from CD4+ T cells from PBMCs cultured with SARS-CoV-2 spike peptides, collected after COVID-19 vaccination. This clonotype originated in a human donor who received a COVID-19 vaccine. Some clones in this sample may be carry-over from other donors' samples. The V call is TRBV27, the J call TRBJ1-5; D not certain. The CDR3 loop reads CASSFTPIGVGDQPQHF. CDR3 sequence (DNA): TGTGCCAGCAGTTTCACGCCTATCGGGGTTGGGGATCAGCCCCAGCATTTT.